This T cell receptor beta chain emerged from a study of T-cell memory formation after mild COVID-19. Study details: TCR clusters were mostly confined to one donor each. Study results and caveats: Among clones contracting day 15 to 85, CD4/CD8 was balanced, whereas later expanders leaned CD4+.

In the case of this clonotype: Its target is unknown.

TCRdb re-derived calls from the 5' RACE reads in MiXCR, one entry per CDR3 protein. Seen here are hundreds of thousands of distinct CDR3 sequences, around 15% observed once, and the top ten hold 20% to 25%. The CDR3 is made up of 11 amino acids. With 7 bases removed from V and 8 bases from J, the gap between germline ends came to 14 bases. Germline V gives CDR1 DFQATT, CDR2 SNEGSKA (reference sequence). The sequencing input was PBMCs or a T cell subset sorted from them (not recorded which). The TCR was taken from a man aged 18 to 29 who had mild COVID-19 (a few samples of this study predate the infection). Cell type and time point are not known. The chain joins TRBV20-1 to TRBJ1-2; tentatively, D is TRBD1 (6 bases). The CDR3 region is CSVTGLSGYTF. In nucleotides, the CDR3 is TGCAGTGTAACAGGGCTGTCGGGCTACACCTTC.